A single sample gave rise to the 14 T cell receptor beta chains below, sequenced in a study of tumor-infiltrating lymphocytes in glioblastoma multiforme. Multiple V-beta primers and a C-beta primer amplified TCRB from RNA. TCRdb re-derived calls from the multiplex PCR reads in MiXCR, one entry per CDR3 protein. Here the sample spans about 32,000 distinct CDR3 sequences, roughly 64% being singletons. The specimen was brain tumor tissue. The receptors derive from a male donor with glioblastoma.

This clonotype turned up a few times. A read error may be the cause here, since a much bigger clone is one base away. This chain uses TRBV5-6 with TRBJ2-1; 10 nucleotides line up with TRBD2. Germline CDR1 reads SGHDT; CDR2 reads YYEEEE. The CDR3 has 16 residues. CDR3 protein: CASSLVGAGGVNERFF. The DNA of the CDR3 is TGTGCCAGCAGCTTGGTTGGAGCGGGAGGGGTTAATGAGCGGTTCTTC.

The chain carries TRBV6-2 or TRBV6-3 and TRBJ2-1; a weak D match, TRBD2 (5 bases). Looked up from germline, CDR1 is MNHEY and CDR2 is SVGEGT. Trimming pared 7 bases from V and 8 bases from J, leaving 21 bases between. CDR3 length: 15 amino acids. The CDR3, as DNA: TGTGCCAGCACGGAGCGGTCTAAGAATGGGGATGAGCAGTTCTTC. This codes for CASTERSKNGDEQFF.

This clonotype was detected a few times. One end of the junction fails to match germline, which may point to a read error. The chain couples TRBV11-2 to TRBJ2-1, with 9 bases identical to TRBD2. CDR1 is SGHAT, CDR2 FQNNGV, per germline. The CDR3 consists of 14 residues. The CDR3 reads CASSLQIAGDERFF. CDR3 in DNA: TGTGCCAGTAGCCTCCAAATAGCGGGAGATGAGCGGTTCTTC.

This clonotype was seen a handful of times. One end of the junction is discordant with germline, which a read error may explain. The V gene is TRBV12-3 or TRBV12-4, the J gene TRBJ2-1, with 7 bases lining up with TRBD2. This CDR3 has 16 amino acids. In DNA, the CDR3 is TGTGCCAGCAGTTTCCGGACTAGAGGGTCCTACAGTGAGCAGTTCTTC. This sequence encodes CASSFRTRGSYSEQFF.

This clonotype was seen repeatedly, ten times or more. The chain carries TRBV5-4 and TRBJ1-4; D is possibly TRBD1 (5 bases). V gave up 0 bases and J gave up 10 bases, with 13 bases separating them. CDR1 and CDR2 (germline): SGHNT, YYREEE (reference sequence). This CDR3 spans 14 amino acids. The CDR3, as DNA: TGTGCCAGCAGCTTGGACTTCGGGGACGGAAAACTGTTTTTT. It is translated as CASSLDFGDGKLFF.

The rearrangement joins TRBV11-2 to TRBJ2-7; no firm D call. Germline CDR1 is SGHAT and CDR2 is FQNNGV. This CDR3 is built from 14 residues. V dropped 3 bases and J dropped 2 bases, with 11 bases sitting between them. The CDR3 region has the DNA TGTGCCAGCAGCTTCGTTGCAGTAGCCTACGAGCAGTACTTC. Its translation is CASSFVAVAYEQYF.

As for this clonotype: Since a much larger clone is just one base distant, this may be a read error. This chain joins TRBV7-9 and TRBJ1-6, with TRBD1 identical over 9 bases. Germline V gene sequence: CDR1 SEHNR, CDR2 FQNEAQ (reference sequence). There are 14 residues in the CDR3. The CDR3 coding sequence is TGTGTCAGCAGCTTAGGGACAGGGTATTCACCCCTCCACTTT. It codes for CVSSLGTGYSPLHF.

V and J are TRBV10-3 and TRBJ1-4; D is unresolved. The CDR3 sequence is 13 residues long. In germline, CDR1 is ENHRY, CDR2 SYGVKD. V lost 4 bases to trimming and J lost 4 bases, with 7 bases between them. The CDR3 DNA is TGTGCCATCAGTGTGTCAATTAATGAAAAACTGTTTTTT. Its translation: CAISVSINEKLFF.

Of note for this clonotype: One end of the junction is discordant with germline, which a read error may explain. The chain is built from TRBV20-1 and TRBJ1-2; D call uncertain. Germline V gene lookup returns CDR1 DFQATT and CDR2 SNEGSKA (reference sequence). The CDR3 has 16 residues. The CDR3 region is CSAGENLRRALYGYTF. CDR3 sequence (DNA): TGCAGTGCTGGAGAAAATCTAAGACGGGCGCTATATGGCTACACCTTC.

This rearrangement joins TRBV29-1 to TRBJ2-3; D is possibly TRBD2 (6 bases). Germline CDR1 is SQVTM and CDR2 is ANQGSEA. This CDR3 contains 13 residues. The CDR3 sequence: CRVAGTRTVSQYF. The CDR3 nucleotides are TGCAGAGTAGCCGGGACTCGCACAGTTTCGCAGTATTTT.

For the CDR3, the DNA is TGCAGCGCCGCAAGGGGGGCCGGCGGGGAGCTGTTTTTT. This gives the protein CSAARGAGGELFF. V usage is TRBV29-1 and J usage is TRBJ2-2, with D perhaps TRBD1 or TRBD2 (6 bases each). The V gene lost 7 bases and the J gene lost 7 bases, with 16 bases spanning the gap. This CDR3 is 13 amino acids long. CDR1 SQVTM and CDR2 ANQGSEA come from the germline V gene.

The chain employs TRBV20-1 and TRBJ2-3; the match to TRBD2 covers 9 bases. V trimming: 5 bases; J trimming: 2 bases; junction bases outside the gene matches: 8. CDR3 size: 15 residues. The germline V gene encodes CDR1 DFQATT and CDR2 SNEGSKA (reference sequence). The CDR3 DNA follows: TGCAGTGCTCGGGTCCCTAGCGGGAACACAGATACGCAGTATTTT. The encoded protein is CSARVPSGNTDTQYF.

This clonotype occurred many times. V is TRBV5-4 and J is TRBJ1-1; TRBD1 aligns across 10 bases. CDR3 length: 16 amino acids. The V gene's germline CDR1 is SGHNT and CDR2 YYREEE (reference sequence). V lost 4 bases and J lost 0; bases outside the gene matches: 6. The CDR3 sequence is CASSPGGTGVNTEAFF. In nucleotides, the CDR3 is TGTGCCAGCAGCCCTGGGGGGACAGGGGTGAACACTGAAGCTTTCTTT.

Concerning this clonotype itself: This may arise from a read error, as a much more abundant clone is one base away. V gene TRBV7-9 combines with J gene TRBJ2-7; the D is unclear. This CDR3 has 14 amino acids. The V and J ends lost 8 bases and 0 bases respectively, with 14 bases between them. Per the germline V gene, CDR1 is SEHNR and CDR2 is FQNEAQ (reference sequence). CDR3 amino acids: CASDGSQFSYEQYF. DNA for the CDR3: TGTGCCAGCGATGGGTCGCAGTTCTCCTACGAGCAGTACTTC.